This T cell receptor (beta chain) appears in the sequencing data of a study of blood T cell repertoires in COVID-19. The wider study: Samples taken during acute and convalescent COVID-19 were collected in the United States, Italy and Spain. PBMCs, B-cell-depleted T cells, or T cells provided the cDNA or gDNA that made up the material.

The Seattle patients, enrolled during active infection, were followed longitudinally. The length of the CDR3 is 13 residues. V gave up 2 bases and J gave up 8 bases; unmatched junction bases: 3. Germline V lookup: CDR1 LNHDA, CDR2 SQIVND (reference sequence). In the study's own analysis: Estimation of nucleated cell counts relied on the amplification of reference gene primers. Using immunoSEQ multiplex PCR, the repertoire was profiled, and TCRdb retains in-frame clones only, with some absent. The DNA gave D and trimming, while V, J and clone size come from that table. Among about 250,000 clones listed, approximately 89% were seen once.

Material for sequencing was peripheral blood. The source of this sequence is a young woman with COVID-19, enrolled during active disease. This chain uses TRBV19 with TRBJ2-1, with TRBD1 matching 7 bases. This CDR3 is CASSINRGDEQFF. In DNA, the CDR3 is TGTGCCAGTAGTATAAACAGGGGCGATGAGCAGTTCTTC.